This T cell receptor beta chain is drawn from a study of blood T cell repertoires in COVID-19. Across the whole study: Spain, Italy and the United States supplied samples that represented acute and convalescent COVID-19. PBMCs, B-cell-depleted T cells, or T cells provided the cDNA or gDNA that made up the material.

Original processing notes: Cell counts per sample came from amplifying reference gene primers. The table came from immunoSEQ multiplex PCR; TCRdb's copy has only in-frame clones and leaves some out. The V and J calls and clone size come from that table; D and trimming were worked out from the DNA. The data contain about 250,000 clones, around 88% of them singletons. Sequencing was performed on peripheral blood. This receptor was obtained from a man at least 80 years old with acute or convalescent COVID-19.

CDR3 amino acids: CASSSDRGWNEQYF. The DNA of the CDR3 is TGTGCCAGCAGTTCGGACAGGGGATGGAACGAGCAGTACTTC. V gene TRBV2 combines with J gene TRBJ2-7; 9 bases are a match to TRBD1. Germline trimming cut 5 bases from V and 5 bases from J; bases unmatched to any gene: 7. Germline V gene sequence: CDR1 SNHLY, CDR2 FYNNEI. The CDR3 covers 14 residues. Looking up the rest from reference TRBV2 and TRBJ2-7 gives the full variable domain: EPEVTQTPSHQVTQMGQEVILRCVPISNHLYFYWYRQILGQKVEFLVSFYNNEISEKSEIFDDQFSVERPDGSNFTLKIRSTKLEDSAMYFCASSSDRGWNEQYFGPGTRLTVT.